The subject of this entry is one T cell receptor beta chain. This sample stems from a study of blood T cell repertoires in COVID-19. The CDR3 is 16 residues long. J lost 4 bases, V lost 3 bases, and 7 bases had no gene match. CDR1 WSHSY and CDR2 SAAADI come from the germline V gene. Some clones are missing from TCRdb's copy, which holds only in-frame ones; the method was immunoSEQ multiplex PCR. The sample contains around 60,000 clones, 73% of which appear only once. The sequence derives from a woman between 45 and 60 years old with active or convalescent COVID-19. The J gene is TRBJ2-2, the V gene TRBV10-2; the match to TRBD1 covers 8 bases. The source material was peripheral blood. In nucleotides, the CDR3 is TGCGCCAGCAGTGAATCCCAGGGGGCGAGCACCGGGGAGCTGTTTTTT. It yields the protein CASSESQGASTGELFF.